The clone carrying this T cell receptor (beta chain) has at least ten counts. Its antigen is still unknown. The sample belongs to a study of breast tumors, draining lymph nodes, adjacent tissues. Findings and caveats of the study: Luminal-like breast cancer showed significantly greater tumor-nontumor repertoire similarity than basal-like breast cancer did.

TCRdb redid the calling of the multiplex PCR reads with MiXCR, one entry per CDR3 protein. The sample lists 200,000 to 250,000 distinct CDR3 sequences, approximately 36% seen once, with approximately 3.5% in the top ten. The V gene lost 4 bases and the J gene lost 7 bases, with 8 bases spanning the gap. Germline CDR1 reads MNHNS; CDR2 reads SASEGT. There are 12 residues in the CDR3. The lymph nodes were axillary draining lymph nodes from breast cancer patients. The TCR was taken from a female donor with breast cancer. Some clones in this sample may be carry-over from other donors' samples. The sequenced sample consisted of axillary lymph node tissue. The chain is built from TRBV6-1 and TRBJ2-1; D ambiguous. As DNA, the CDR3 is TGTGCCAGCAGTGGGCTCAATAATGAGCAGTTCTTC. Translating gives CASSGLNNEQFF.